The clone carrying this TCR beta chain was counted ten times or more. Trimming shortened V by 2 bases and J by 5 bases, and 10 bases separated the two germline ends. Germline V gene sequence: CDR1 LGHNA, CDR2 YSLEER. The CDR3 extends over 14 amino acids. The source of the sample is a study of T-cell reconstitution after alpha-beta-depleted transplantation in children. Preparing the TCRbeta library involved the use of unique molecular identifiers. TCRdb reprocessed the PCR reads via MiXCR and lists one record per CDR3 protein. The table has a few hundred thousand distinct CDR3 sequences, approximately 20% seen once.

The chain joins TRBV4-3 to TRBJ2-1; D possibly uses TRBD1 or TRBD2 (5 bases each). The source is a human donor who donated a stem cell graft to a child with acute myeloid leukemia. Sequences were derived from PBMCs from the stem cell graft donor, sampled from the stem cell graft. The CDR3 reads CASSQWGPNNEQFF. The CDR3 DNA is TGCGCCAGCAGCCAATGGGGACCTAACAATGAGCAGTTCTTC.